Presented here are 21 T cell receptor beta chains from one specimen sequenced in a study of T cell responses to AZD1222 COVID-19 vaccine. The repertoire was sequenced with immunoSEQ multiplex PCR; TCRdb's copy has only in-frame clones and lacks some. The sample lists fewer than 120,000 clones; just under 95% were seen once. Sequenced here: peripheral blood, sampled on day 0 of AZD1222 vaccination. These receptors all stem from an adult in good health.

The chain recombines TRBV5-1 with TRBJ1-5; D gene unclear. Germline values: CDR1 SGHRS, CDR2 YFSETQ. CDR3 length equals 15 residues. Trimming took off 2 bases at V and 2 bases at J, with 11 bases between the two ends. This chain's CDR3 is CASSLDGVGNQPQHF. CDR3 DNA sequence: TGCGCCAGCAGCTTAGATGGGGTTGGCAATCAGCCCCAGCATTTT. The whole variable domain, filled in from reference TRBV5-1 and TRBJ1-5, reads KAGVTQTPRYLIKTRGQQVTLSCSPISGHRSVSWYQQTPGQGLQFLFEYFSETQRNKGNFPGRFSGRQFSNSRSEMNVSTLELGDSALYLCASSLDGVGNQPQHFGDGTRLSIL.

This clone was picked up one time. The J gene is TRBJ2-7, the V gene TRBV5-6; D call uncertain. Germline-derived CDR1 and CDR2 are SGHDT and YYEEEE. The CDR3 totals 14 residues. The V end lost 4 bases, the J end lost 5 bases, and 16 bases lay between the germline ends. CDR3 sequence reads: CASSPDLGRNEQYF. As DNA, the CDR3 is TGTGCCAGCAGCCCCGACCTAGGAAGGAACGAGCAGTACTTC.

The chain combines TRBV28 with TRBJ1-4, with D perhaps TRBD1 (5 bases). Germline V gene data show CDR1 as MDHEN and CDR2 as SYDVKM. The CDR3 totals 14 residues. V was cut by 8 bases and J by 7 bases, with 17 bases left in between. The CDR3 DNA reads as TGTGCCAGCTCCTTTGGAGGGAGGGGTGAAAAACTGTTTTTT. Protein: CASSFGGRGEKLFF.

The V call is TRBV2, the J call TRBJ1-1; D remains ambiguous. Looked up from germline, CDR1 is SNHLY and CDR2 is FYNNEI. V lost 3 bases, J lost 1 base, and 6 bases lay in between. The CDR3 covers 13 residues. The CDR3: CASSEAANTEAFF. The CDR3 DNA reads TGTGCCAGCAGTGAGGCGGCGAACACTGAAGCTTTCTTT.

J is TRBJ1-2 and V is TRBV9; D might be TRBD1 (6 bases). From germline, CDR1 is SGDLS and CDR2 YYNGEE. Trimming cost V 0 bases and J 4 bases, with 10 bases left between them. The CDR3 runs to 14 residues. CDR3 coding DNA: TGTGCCAGCAGCGTAGTGGAGGGGGGCTATGGCTACACCTTC. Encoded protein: CASSVVEGGYGYTF.

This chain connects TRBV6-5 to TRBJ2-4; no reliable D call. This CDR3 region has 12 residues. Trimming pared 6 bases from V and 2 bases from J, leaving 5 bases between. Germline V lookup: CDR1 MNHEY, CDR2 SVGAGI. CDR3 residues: CASSRPKNIQYF. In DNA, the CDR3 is TGTGCCAGCAGCCGTCCCAAAAACATTCAGTACTTC.

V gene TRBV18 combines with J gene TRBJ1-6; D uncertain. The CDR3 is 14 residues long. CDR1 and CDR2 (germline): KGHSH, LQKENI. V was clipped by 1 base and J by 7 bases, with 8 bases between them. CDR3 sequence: CASSPQGRNSPLHF. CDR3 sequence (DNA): TGTGCCAGCTCACCACAGGGAAGGAATTCACCCCTCCACTTT.

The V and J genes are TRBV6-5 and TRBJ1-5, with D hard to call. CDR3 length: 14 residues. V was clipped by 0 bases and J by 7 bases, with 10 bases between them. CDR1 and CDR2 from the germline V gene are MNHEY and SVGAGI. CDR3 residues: CASSYSTGSQPQHF. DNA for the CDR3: TGTGCCAGCAGTTACTCGACTGGGTCCCAGCCCCAGCATTTT.

This chain's CDR3 is CASSYARSTGGELFF. DNA of the CDR3: TGTGCCAGCAGTTACGCCCGTAGTACGGGAGGGGAGCTGTTTTTT. The V and J genes are TRBV6-5 and TRBJ2-2, with a tentative D call TRBD2 (5 bases). Germline values: CDR1 MNHEY, CDR2 SVGAGI. Trimming took 2 bases from V and 8 from J, leaving 15 bases between them. The CDR3 extends over 15 amino acids.

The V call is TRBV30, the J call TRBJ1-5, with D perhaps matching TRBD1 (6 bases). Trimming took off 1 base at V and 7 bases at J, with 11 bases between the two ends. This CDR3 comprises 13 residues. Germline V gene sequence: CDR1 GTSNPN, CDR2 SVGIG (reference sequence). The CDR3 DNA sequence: TGTGCCTGGAGTGGGGGGGCGGGACAGCCCCAGCATTTT. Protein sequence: CAWSGGAGQPQHF. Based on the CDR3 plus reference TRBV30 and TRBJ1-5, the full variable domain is SQTIHQWPATLVQPVGSPLSLECTVEGTSNPNLYWYRQAAGRGLQLLFYSVGIGQISSEVPQNLSASRPQDRQFILSSKKLLLSDSGFYLCAWSGGAGQPQHFGDGTRLSIL.

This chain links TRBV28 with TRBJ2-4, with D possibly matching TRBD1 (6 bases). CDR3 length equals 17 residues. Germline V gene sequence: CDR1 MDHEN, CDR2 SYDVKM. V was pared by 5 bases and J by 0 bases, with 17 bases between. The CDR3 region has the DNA TGTGCCAGCAGTGTACCCGGGACACCTCTAGCCAAAAACATTCAGTACTTC. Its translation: CASSVPGTPLAKNIQYF.

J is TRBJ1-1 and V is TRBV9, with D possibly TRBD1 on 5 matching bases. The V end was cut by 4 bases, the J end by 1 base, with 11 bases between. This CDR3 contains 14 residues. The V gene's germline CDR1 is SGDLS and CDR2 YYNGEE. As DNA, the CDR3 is TGTGCCAGCAGCTCCCAGGGCTGGAACACTGAAGCTTTCTTT. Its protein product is CASSSQGWNTEAFF.

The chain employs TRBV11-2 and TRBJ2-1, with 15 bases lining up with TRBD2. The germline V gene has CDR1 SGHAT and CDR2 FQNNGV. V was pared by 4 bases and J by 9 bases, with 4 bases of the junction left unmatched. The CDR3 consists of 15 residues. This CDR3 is CASSSGLAGGGEQFF. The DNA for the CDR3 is TGTGCCAGCAGCTCGGGACTAGCGGGGGGTGGTGAGCAGTTCTTC.

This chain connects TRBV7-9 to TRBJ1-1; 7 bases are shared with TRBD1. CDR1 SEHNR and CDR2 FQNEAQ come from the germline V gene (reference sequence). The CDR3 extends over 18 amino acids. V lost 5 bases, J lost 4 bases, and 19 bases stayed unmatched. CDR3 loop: CASSQKRGQGDMSTEAFF. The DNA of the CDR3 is TGTGCCAGCAGCCAGAAAAGGGGGCAGGGTGATATGTCCACTGAAGCTTTCTTT.

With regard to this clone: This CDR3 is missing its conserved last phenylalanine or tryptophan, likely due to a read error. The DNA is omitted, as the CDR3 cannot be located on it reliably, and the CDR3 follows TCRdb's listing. CDR3 in amino acids: CASSSPPGPYFL. The chain recombines TRBV12-3 or TRBV12-4 with TRBJ1-6. Both ends counted, the CDR3 spans 12 residues.

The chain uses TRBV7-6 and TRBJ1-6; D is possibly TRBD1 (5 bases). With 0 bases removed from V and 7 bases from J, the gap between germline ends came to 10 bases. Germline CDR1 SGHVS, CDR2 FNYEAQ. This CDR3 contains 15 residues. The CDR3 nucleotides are TGTGCCAGCAGCTTAGCAGTCGGGGCCAATTCACCCCTCCACTTT. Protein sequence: CASSLAVGANSPLHF.

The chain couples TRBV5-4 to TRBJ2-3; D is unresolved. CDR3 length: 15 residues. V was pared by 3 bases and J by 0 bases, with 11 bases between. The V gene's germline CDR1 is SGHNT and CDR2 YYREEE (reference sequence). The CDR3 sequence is CASSSLFSSTDTQYF. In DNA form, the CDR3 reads TGTGCCAGCAGCTCCTTGTTTTCTAGCACAGATACGCAGTATTTT.

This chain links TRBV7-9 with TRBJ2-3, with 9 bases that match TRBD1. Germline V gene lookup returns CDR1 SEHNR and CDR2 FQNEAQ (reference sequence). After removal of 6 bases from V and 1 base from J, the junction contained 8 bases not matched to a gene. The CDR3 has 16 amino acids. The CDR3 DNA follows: TGTGCCAGCAGGCCAAAGTGGACAGGGGGCACAGATACGCAGTATTTT. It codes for CASRPKWTGGTDTQYF.

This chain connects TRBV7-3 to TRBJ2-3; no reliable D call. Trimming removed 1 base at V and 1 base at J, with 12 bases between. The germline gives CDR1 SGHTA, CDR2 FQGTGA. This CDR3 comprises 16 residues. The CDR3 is CASSLIGSVRTDTQYF. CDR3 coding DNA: TGTGCCAGCAGCTTAATCGGCTCGGTGCGCACAGATACGCAGTATTTT.

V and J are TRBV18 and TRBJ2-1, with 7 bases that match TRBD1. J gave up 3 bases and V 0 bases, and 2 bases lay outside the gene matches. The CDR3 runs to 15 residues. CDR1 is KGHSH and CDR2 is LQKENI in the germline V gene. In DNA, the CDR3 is TGTGCCAGCTCACCACCGGGACAGAACTACAATGAGCAGTTCTTC. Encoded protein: CASSPPGQNYNEQFF. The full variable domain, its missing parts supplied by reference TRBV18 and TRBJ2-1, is NAGVMQNPRHLVRRRGQEARLRCSPMKGHSHVYWYRQLPEEGLKFMVYLQKENIIDESGMPKERFSAEFPKEGPSILRIQQVVRGDSAAYFCASSPPGQNYNEQFFGPGTRLTVL.

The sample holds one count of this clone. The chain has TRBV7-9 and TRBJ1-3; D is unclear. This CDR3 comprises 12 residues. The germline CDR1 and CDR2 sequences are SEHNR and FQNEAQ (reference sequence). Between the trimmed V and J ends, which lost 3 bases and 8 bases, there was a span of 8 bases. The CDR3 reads CASSFGDDTIYF. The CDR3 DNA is TGTGCCAGCAGCTTCGGAGATGACACCATATATTTT.